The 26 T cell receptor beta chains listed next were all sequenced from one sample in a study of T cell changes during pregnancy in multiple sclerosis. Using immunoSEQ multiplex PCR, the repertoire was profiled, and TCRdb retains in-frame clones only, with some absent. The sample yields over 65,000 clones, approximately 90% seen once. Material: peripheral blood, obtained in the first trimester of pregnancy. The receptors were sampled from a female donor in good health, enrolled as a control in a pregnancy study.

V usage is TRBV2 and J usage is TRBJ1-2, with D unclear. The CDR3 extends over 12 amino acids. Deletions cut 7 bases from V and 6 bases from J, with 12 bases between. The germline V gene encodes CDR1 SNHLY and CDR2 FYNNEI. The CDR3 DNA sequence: TGTGCCAGCACGGCGGATCCGGATGGCTACACCTTC. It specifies CASTADPDGYTF.

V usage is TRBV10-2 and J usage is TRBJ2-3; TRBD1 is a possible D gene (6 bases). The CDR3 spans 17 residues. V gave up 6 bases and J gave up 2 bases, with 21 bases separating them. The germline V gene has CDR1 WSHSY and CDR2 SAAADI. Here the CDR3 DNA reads TGCGCCAGCAGGGCCCCAACAGGGAGAGAGACCACAGATACGCAGTATTTT. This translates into CASRAPTGRETTDTQYF.

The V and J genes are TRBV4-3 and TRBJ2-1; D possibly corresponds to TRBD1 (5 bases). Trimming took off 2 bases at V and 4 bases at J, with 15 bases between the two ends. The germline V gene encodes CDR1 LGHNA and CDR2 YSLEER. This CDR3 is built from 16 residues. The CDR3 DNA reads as TGCGCCAGCAGCCAACATGCGACAGAGATATACAATGAGCAGTTCTTC. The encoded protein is CASSQHATEIYNEQFF.

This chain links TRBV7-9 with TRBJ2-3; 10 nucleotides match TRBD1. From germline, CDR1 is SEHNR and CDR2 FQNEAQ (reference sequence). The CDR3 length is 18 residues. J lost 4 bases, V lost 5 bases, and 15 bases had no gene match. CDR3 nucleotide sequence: TGTGCCAGCAGCGACTACGGCGGGACAGGGGTAGGCGCAGATACGCAGTATTTT. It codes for CASSDYGGTGVGADTQYF.

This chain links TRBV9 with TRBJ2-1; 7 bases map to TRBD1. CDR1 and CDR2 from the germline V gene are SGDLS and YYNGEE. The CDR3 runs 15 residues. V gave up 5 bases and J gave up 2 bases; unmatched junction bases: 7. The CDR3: CASSRGQVAYNEQFF. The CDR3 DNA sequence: TGTGCCAGCAGTCGCGGACAGGTGGCCTACAATGAGCAGTTCTTC.

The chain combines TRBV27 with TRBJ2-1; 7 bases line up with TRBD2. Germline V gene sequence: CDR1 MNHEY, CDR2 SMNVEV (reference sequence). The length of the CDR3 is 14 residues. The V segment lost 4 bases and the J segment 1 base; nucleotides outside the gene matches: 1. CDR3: CASSSGGSYNEQFF. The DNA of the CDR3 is TGTGCCAGCAGTTCCGGGGGGTCCTACAATGAGCAGTTCTTC.

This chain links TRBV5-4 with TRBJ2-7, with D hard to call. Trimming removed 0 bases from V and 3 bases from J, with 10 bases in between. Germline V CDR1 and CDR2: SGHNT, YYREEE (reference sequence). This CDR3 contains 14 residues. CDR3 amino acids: CASSLDPGSYEQYF. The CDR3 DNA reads TGTGCCAGCAGCTTGGATCCAGGTAGCTACGAGCAGTACTTC. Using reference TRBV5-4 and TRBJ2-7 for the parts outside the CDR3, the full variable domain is ETGVTQSPTHLIKTRGQQVTLRCSSQSGHNTVSWYQQALGQGPQFIFQYYREEENGRGNFPPRFSGLQFPNYSSELNVNALELDDSALYLCASSLDPGSYEQYFGPGTRLTVT.

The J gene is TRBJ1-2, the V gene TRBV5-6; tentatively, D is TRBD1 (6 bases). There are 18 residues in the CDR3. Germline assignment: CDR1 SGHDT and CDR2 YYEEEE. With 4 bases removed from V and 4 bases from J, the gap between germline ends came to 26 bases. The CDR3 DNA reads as TGTGCCAGCAGCACAGTGGGCTGGGGGCGACATCCGGGCTATGGCTACACCTTC. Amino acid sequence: CASSTVGWGRHPGYGYTF.

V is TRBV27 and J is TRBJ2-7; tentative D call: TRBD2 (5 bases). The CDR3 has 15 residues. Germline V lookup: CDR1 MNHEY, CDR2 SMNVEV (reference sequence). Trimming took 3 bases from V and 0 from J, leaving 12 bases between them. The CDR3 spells CASSFGTGDSYEQYF. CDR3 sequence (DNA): TGTGCCAGCAGTTTCGGAACCGGGGACTCCTACGAGCAGTACTTC.

This chain's CDR3 is CASSMSSTTGKYQPQHF. In DNA, the CDR3 is TGTGCCAGTAGTATGAGTTCCACGACAGGAAAATATCAGCCCCAGCATTTT. The genes are TRBV19 and TRBJ1-5; possibly TRBD1 for D (6 bases). Looked up from germline, CDR1 is LNHDA and CDR2 is SQIVND (reference sequence). CDR3 size: 17 residues. Trimming removed 3 bases at V and 5 bases at J, with 20 bases between.

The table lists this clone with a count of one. The chain's CDR3 is CASRAGGNYGYTF. The DNA for the CDR3 is TGTGCCAGCAGGGCAGGGGGTAACTATGGCTACACCTTC. The rearrangement joins TRBV27 to TRBJ1-2, with 7 bases matching TRBD1. The ends lost 6 bases at V and 1 base at J; junction bases unmatched: 2. CDR3 length equals 13 residues. Germline-derived CDR1 and CDR2 are MNHEY and SMNVEV (reference sequence).

CDR3: CASSSAGAGGSPLHF. The CDR3 DNA reads as TGTGCCAGCAGCTCCGCCGGGGCCGGGGGTTCACCCCTCCACTTT. V gene TRBV7-2 combines with J gene TRBJ1-6; D is perhaps TRBD1 (5 bases). The CDR3 is 15 amino acids. Germline CDR1 reads SGHTA; CDR2 reads FQGNSA. V lost 4 bases to trimming and J lost 9 bases, with 16 bases between them.

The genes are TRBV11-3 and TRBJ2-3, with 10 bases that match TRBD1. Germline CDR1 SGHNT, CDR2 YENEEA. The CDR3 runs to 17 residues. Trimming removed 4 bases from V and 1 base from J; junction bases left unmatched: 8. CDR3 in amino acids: CASSYGQGGVGTDTQYF. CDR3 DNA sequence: TGTGCCAGCAGCTACGGACAGGGGGGAGTAGGCACAGATACGCAGTATTTT.

The CDR3 DNA reads as TGTGCCAGCAGCCCAAGGGGACAGGTGGGATCACCCCTCCACTTT. Its translation is CASSPRGQVGSPLHF. The chain recombines TRBV7-9 with TRBJ1-6; 8 nucleotides line up with TRBD1. The germline gives CDR1 SEHNR, CDR2 FQNEAQ (reference sequence). The CDR3 is 15 amino acids. V lost 5 bases to trimming and J lost 10 bases; unmatched junction nucleotides: 10.

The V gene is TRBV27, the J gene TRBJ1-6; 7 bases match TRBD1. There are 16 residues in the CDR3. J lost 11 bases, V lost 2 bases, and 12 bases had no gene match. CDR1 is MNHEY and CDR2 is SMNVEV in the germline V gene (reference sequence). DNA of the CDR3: TGTGCCAGCAGTTTAAGGGGGCCAGGGGGTCTTCCACCCCTCCACTTT. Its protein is CASSLRGPGGLPPLHF.

The CDR3 protein is CASSLGQGVVDYTF. The CDR3 coding sequence is TGTGCCAGCAGCCTCGGACAGGGGGTAGTTGACTACACCTTC. The chain is built from TRBV11-1 and TRBJ1-2, with 10 bases matching TRBD1. Trimming removed 5 bases from V and 10 bases from J; junction bases left unmatched: 10. The length of the CDR3 is 14 residues. Germline-derived CDR1 and CDR2 are SGHAT and FQDESV (reference sequence).

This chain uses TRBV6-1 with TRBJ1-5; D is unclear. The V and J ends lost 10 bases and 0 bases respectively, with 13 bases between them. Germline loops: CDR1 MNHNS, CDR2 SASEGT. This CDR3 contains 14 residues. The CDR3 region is CAIQDPYSNQPQHF. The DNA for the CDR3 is TGTGCCATCCAGGATCCCTATAGCAATCAGCCCCAGCATTTT.

The DNA for the CDR3 is TGCGCCAGCAGCCAAGACAGCTCCTATAATTCACCCCTCCACTTT. Protein sequence: CASSQDSSYNSPLHF. V usage is TRBV4-3 and J usage is TRBJ1-6; D is unclear. V shed 0 bases and J shed 0 bases, with 3 bases lying between them. The germline V gene has CDR1 LGHNA and CDR2 YSLEER. This CDR3 has 15 residues.

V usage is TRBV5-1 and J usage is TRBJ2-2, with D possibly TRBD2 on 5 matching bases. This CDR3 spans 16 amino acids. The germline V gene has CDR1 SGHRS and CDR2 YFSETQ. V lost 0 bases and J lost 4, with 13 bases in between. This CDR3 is CASSLAGVEGTGELFF. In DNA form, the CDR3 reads TGCGCCAGCAGCTTGGCCGGGGTTGAGGGCACCGGGGAGCTGTTTTTT.

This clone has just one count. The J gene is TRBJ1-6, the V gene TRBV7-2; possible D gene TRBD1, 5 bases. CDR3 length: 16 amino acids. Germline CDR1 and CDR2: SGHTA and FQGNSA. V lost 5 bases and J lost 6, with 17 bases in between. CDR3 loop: CASSLKGQMINSPLHF. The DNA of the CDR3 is TGTGCCAGCAGCCTAAAGGGGCAGATGATTAATTCACCCCTCCACTTT.

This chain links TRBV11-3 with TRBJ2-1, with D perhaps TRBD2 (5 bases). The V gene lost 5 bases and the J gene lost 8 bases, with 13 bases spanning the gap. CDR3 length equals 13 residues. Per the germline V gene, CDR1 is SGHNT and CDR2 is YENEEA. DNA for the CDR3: TGTGCCAGCAGCCCGGGTATGAGGGATGAGCAGTTCTTC. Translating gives CASSPGMRDEQFF.

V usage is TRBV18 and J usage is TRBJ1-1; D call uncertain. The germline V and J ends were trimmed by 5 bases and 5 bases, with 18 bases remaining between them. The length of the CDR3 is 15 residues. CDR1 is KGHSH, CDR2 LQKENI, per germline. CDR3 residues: CASSTRGVVGTEAFF. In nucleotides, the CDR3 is TGTGCCAGCTCAACTAGAGGAGTTGTGGGAACTGAAGCTTTCTTT.

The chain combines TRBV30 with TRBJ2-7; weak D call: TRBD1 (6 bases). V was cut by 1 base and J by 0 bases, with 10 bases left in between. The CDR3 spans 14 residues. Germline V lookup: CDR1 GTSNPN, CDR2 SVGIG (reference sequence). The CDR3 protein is CAWSADSLSYEQYF. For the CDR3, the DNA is TGTGCCTGGAGTGCGGACAGCCTCTCCTACGAGCAGTACTTC.

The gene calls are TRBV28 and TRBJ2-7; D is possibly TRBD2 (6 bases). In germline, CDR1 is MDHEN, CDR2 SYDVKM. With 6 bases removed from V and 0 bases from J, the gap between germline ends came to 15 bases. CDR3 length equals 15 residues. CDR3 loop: CASSRLPGGSYEQYF. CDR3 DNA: TGTGCCAGCAGCCGTTTACCCGGGGGCTCCTACGAGCAGTACTTC. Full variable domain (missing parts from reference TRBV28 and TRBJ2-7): DVKVTQSSRYLVKRTGEKVFLECVQDMDHENMFWYRQDPGLGLRLIYFSYDVKMKEKGDIPEGYSVSREKKERFSLILESASTNQTSMYLCASSRLPGGSYEQYFGPGTRLTVT.

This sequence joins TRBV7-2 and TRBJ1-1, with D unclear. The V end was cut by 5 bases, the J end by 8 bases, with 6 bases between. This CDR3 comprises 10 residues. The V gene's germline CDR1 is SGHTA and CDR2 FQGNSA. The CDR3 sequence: CASSPPEAFF. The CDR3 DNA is TGTGCCAGCAGCCCCCCAGAAGCTTTCTTT. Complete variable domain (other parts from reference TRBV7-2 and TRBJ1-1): GAGVSQSPSNKVTEKGKDVELRCDPISGHTALYWYRQSLGQGLEFLIYFQGNSAPDKSGLPSDRFSAERTGGSVSTLTIQRTQQEDSAVYLCASSPPEAFFGQGTRLTVV.

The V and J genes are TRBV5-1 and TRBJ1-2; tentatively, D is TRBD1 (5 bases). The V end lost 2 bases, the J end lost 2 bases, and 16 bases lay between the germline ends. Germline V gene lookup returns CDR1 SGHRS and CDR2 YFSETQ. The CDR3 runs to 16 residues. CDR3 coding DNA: TGCGCCAGCAGCTTTGGGTACAGGTATAAAAACTATGGCTACACCTTC. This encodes CASSFGYRYKNYGYTF.